The text below deals with one T cell receptor (beta chain). This clone has a handful of counts. No cognate antigen has been identified for it. No much larger clonotype is one base removed from it; base qualities were not supplied. A two-step multiplex PCR amplified TCR-beta CDR3 regions from genomic DNA, and the second step of the PCR added Illumina-compatible adaptors. TCR-beta immunosequencing was carried out on an Illumina platform through the commercial immunoSEQ service. The study's own analysis went as follows. Repertoires were summarised by productive clonality and by Top 10 Clones, defined as the percentage of T-cell templates derived from the ten most frequent sequences. Values of productive clonality ranged from 0 to 1, with a monoclonal population indicated by a value of 1. Tumour-associated clones were defined as sequences comprising at least 0.1% of tumour T-cell templates but absent from matched non-adjacent lung, identified via log10 scatter plots. Student's t-tests were used for two-group comparisons, ANOVA was used for stages, and linear regression was used for relationships, with analyses conducted in GraphPad Prism7 and R. TCRdb provides this immuneACCESS table in a form limited to in-frame rearrangements. Some clones are lacking; in checked studies, under half of them reflect an unresolved V gene, and why the rest are absent is not known. V, J and clone size are those of that table, while D and trimming were read from the DNA. The sample table holds nearly 7,000 clones, of which just under 85% were seen once. 12% of the sample lies in the top ten.

Its CDR3 holds 14 amino acids, cysteine through phenylalanine. The CDR3 DNA has 42 bases and is translated from base 1. CDR1 and CDR2 are read off the germline V gene as MNHEY and SVGAGI. V is cut by 2 bases and J by 8 bases, and the space between the germline ends is 10 bases. Normal lung samples were non-adjacent lung tissue taken as far from the tumour as possible, at least 3 cm away, from the same patient. Frozen aliquots of unsorted single-cell suspensions were used for genomic DNA extraction with the QIAamp DNA kit. Tissues were received within 2 hours of resection and were immediately processed into single-cell suspensions. Tissue was broken up mechanically, digested enzymatically with DNase I, collagenase I and hyaluronidase for 30 minutes at 37 degrees C, and then filtered and RBC-lysed. This sample is drawn from a study of immune cell composition in non-small cell lung cancer (dated 2017 in TCRdb). Regarding the complete study: Histologic subtype, mostly lung adenocarcinoma or squamous cell carcinoma, was determined with H&E together with p63, CK5, Napsin A and TTF-1 immunohistochemistry. TCR-beta sequencing (Adaptive Biotechnologies) was performed on roughly 34 paired NSCLC tumour and non-adjacent lung specimens plus 26 tumour-only specimens. In supplementary cohort #1, which comprised around 10 lung adenocarcinoma cases, paired tumour/lung TCR-beta sequencing was performed and TIL populations were generated so that tumour reactivity could be assessed. The subtype comparisons left out a few tumour specimens with TCR-beta data because those specimens were rare histological subtypes.

On the study overall, not on this receptor specifically: In about nine adenocarcinoma cases, a strong correlation was found between maximal tumour-associated clone frequency and TIL tumour reactivity, whereas no such correlation was found between overall clonality and TIL tumour reactivity. Smoking pack-years did not significantly correlate with tumour TCR-beta clonality. Only around ten cases were included in the reactivity cohort, and sequence sharing between tumour-reactive clones and the dominant in vivo tumour-associated clones was not shown. Tumour-associated clones >0.5% occurred in nearly half of NSCLC cases: under 40% of adenocarcinomas versus around 75% of squamous carcinomas.

This chain joins TRBV6-5 to TRBJ1-6; the D segment cannot be called with confidence. The sequenced sample was non-adjacent lung tissue. This sequence originates from a human donor with non-small cell lung cancer. The nucleotide sequence is given as TGTGCCAGCAGTTACAACAGAATAGATTCACCCCTCCACTTT. Its protein product is CASSYNRIDSPLHF.